The source of this T cell receptor beta chain is a study of blood T cell repertoires in COVID-19. Study-level background: Samples taken during acute and convalescent COVID-19 were collected in the United States, Italy and Spain. Sources were T cells, B-cell-depleted T cells, or PBMCs; the material itself was cDNA or gDNA.

Libraries were prepared by immunoSEQ multiplex PCR; TCRdb keeps only in-frame clonotypes and omits some of them. Among tens of thousands of clones, 85% to 90% were seen once, and the ten largest hold around 6.3%. This CDR3 region has 14 residues. The V gene end was trimmed by 4 bases and the J gene end by 6 bases; junction bases not matched to a gene: 5. Germline CDR1 and CDR2: SGHRS and YFSETQ. The J gene is TRBJ2-1, the V gene TRBV5-1, with 9 bases that match TRBD2. The clonotype originates from a woman older than 75 with active COVID-19. Sequencing was done on a sample of peripheral blood. The CDR3 coding sequence is TGCGCCAGCAGCGACAGCGGGGGGACCAATGAGCAGTTCTTC. Translating gives CASSDSGGTNEQFF.